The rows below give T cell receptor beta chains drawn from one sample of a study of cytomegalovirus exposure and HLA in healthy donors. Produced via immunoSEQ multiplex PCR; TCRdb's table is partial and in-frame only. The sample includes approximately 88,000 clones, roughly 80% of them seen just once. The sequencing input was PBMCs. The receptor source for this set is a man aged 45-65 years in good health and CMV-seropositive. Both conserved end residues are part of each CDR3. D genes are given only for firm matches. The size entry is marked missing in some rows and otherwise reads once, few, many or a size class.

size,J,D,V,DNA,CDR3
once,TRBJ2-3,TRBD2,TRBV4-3,TGCGCCAGCAGCCAAGATAGGGGACTAGCGGGTTCCAACAGAGATACGCAGTATTTT,CASSQDRGLAGSNRDTQYF
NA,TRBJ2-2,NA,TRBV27,TGTGCCAGCAGTAGGAATCAGGGGAGTATGACCGGGGAGCTGTTTTTT,CASSRNQGSMTGELFF
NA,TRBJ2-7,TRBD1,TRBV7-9,TGTTCCAGCAGCCGACAGGGTTACGAGCAGTACTTC,CSSSRQGYEQYF
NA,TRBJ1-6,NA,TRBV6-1,TGTGCCACCAGGACGGGGAGCTCCTATAATTCACCCCTCCACTTT,CATRTGSSYNSPLHF
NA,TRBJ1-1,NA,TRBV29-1,TGCAGCGTTGAAGACCTTACGGGTTTGCACACTGAAGCTTTCTTT,CSVEDLTGLHTEAFF
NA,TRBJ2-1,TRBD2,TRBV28,TGTGCCATAGCTAGCGGGGGGCCTAGCAATGAGCAGTTCTTC,CAIASGGPSNEQFF
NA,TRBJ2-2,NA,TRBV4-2,TGTGCCAGCCAAGCGCAGTTCGCGAACACCGGGGAGCTGTTTTTT,CASQAQFANTGELFF
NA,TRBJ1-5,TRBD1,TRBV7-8,TGTGCCAGCAGCCTAAGGGACAGAGATCAGCCCCAGCATTTT,CASSLRDRDQPQHF
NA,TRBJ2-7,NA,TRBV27,TGTGCCAGCAGTTTAGGAGGGGGCTACCCCTACGAGCAGTACTTC,CASSLGGGYPYEQYF
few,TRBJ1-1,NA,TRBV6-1,TGTGCCAGCAATAGGGAGGTGAACACTGAAGCTTTCTTT,CASNREVNTEAFF
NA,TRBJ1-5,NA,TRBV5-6,TGTGCCAGCAGCATCCGGGGAGGCGATTTT,CASSIRGGDF
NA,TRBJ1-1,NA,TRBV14,TGTGCCAGCAGCCAAGATCGTGAAGCTTTCTTT,CASSQDREAFF
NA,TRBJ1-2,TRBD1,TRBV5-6,TGTGCCAGCAGCTTACCGGACAGGGGATATGGCTACACCTTC,CASSLPDRGYGYTF
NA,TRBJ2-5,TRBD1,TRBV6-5,TGTGCCAGCAGCCTAGGGGGCGCGGTGGAGACCCAGTACTTC,CASSLGGAVETQYF